These T cell receptor beta chains were read from a single sample in a study of cytomegalovirus exposure and HLA in healthy donors. Here immunoSEQ multiplex PCR was the method, and the copy in TCRdb shows in-frame clones only, minus some. The sample's table shows approximately 150,000 clones. What was sequenced was PBMCs. The receptor source for this set is a male donor in good health and CMV-seronegative. Both conserved end residues are part of each CDR3. D genes are given only for firm matches.

d_gene	v_gene	j_gene	CDR3nt	CDR3aa
NA	TRBV19	TRBJ1-2	TGTGCCAGTAGTCCCTTGACAGGTTATGCCTATGGCTACACCTTC	CASSPLTGYAYGYTF
TRBD1	TRBV5-6	TRBJ1-6	TGTGCCAGCAGCCGCCCACAGGGGACTTCACCCCTCCACTTT	CASSRPQGTSPLHF
TRBD2	TRBV28	TRBJ2-7	TGTGCCAGCACTCTCGTAGCGGGCGAGCAGTACTTC	CASTLVAGEQYF
NA	TRBV7-7	TRBJ2-7	TGTGCCAGCAGCTCGGACAGTTTTCACGAGCAGTACTTC	CASSSDSFHEQYF
NA	TRBV6-5	TRBJ2-7	TGTGCCAGCACCAGAACCGGGAGTCGTGGCGAGCAGTACTTC	CASTRTGSRGEQYF
NA	TRBV19	TRBJ2-3	TGTGCCAGTATCCTAAGGGGAGGAGGCGGCACAGATACGCAGTATTTT	CASILRGGGGTDTQYF
NA	TRBV5-1	TRBJ1-1	TGCGCCAGCAGCTTACCAGGGGTGGTGAACACTGAAGCTTTCTTT	CASSLPGVVNTEAFF
NA	TRBV5-8	TRBJ1-6	TGTGCCAGCAGTTATGGCATCGGGGGTAATTCACCCCTCCACTTT	CASSYGIGGNSPLHF
NA	TRBV14	TRBJ2-3	TGTGCCAGCAGCCCCTCGGGTCCTCTGAACACAGATACGCAGTATTTT	CASSPSGPLNTDTQYF
TRBD2	TRBV18	TRBJ2-1	TGTGCCAGCTCACCTAAATCCCTGACTAGCGGGAGGGGACCCTACAATGAGCAGTTCTTC	CASSPKSLTSGRGPYNEQFF
NA	TRBV6-5	TRBJ1-2	TGTGCCAGCAGTTACTCGATAGCGAGATTCTATGGCTACACCTTC	CASSYSIARFYGYTF
TRBD1	TRBV7-2	TRBJ1-1	TGTGCCAGCAGCGCCACAGGGGGGTTTAGAGCTTTCTTT	CASSATGGFRAFF
NA	TRBV5-5	TRBJ1-4	TGTGCCAGCAGTACGTTAGCAACTAATGAAAAACTGTTTTTT	CASSTLATNEKLFF
NA	TRBV7-9	TRBJ1-1	TGTGCCAGTAGCTCTCCACTTGACAGTGAAGCTTTCTTT	CASSSPLDSEAFF
TRBD2	TRBV28	TRBJ2-5	TGTGCCAGCAGTGCCTACTCTAGCGGGAGGAGGCAAGAGACCCAGTACTTC	CASSAYSSGRRQETQYF
NA	TRBV29-1	TRBJ1-1	TGCAGCGTTGGGACCGGGGGGACTACTGACACTGAAGCTTTCTTT	CSVGTGGTTDTEAFF
NA	TRBV14	TRBJ1-1	TGTGCCAGCAGCCCCCGGGTACCTGAAGCTTTCTTT	CASSPRVPEAFF
NA	TRBV9	TRBJ1-2	TGTGCCAGCAGCGTGGGGGGTAGGGGCTCTGGCTACACCTTC	CASSVGGRGSGYTF
NA	TRBV7-6	TRBJ2-1	TGTGCCAGCAGCTTTCTGACTACCAACAATGAGCAGTTCTTC	CASSFLTTNNEQFF
NA	TRBV9	TRBJ1-1	TGTGCCAGCAGCGTCAGGGGTCGGAACACTGAAGCTTTCTTT	CASSVRGRNTEAFF
NA	TRBV28	TRBJ1-2	TGTGCCAGCACCCAAGGGAGGGCTTGGTCCACCTTC	CASTQGRAWSTF
NA	TRBV5-6	TRBJ1-1	TGTGCCAGCAGCTTCCTCGGGACTGAAGCTTTCTTT	CASSFLGTEAFF
TRBD2	TRBV30	TRBJ2-5	TGTGCCTGGAATAGCGGGAGGGGGCGGGAGACCCAGTACTTC	CAWNSGRGRETQYF
TRBD1	TRBV19	TRBJ1-5	TGTGCCAGTAAGGGGGGGGGACAGGCCAATCAGCCCCAGCATTTT	CASKGGGQANQPQHF
NA	TRBV19	TRBJ2-2	TGTGCCAGTAGCCCCCTAGGCACCGGGGAGCTGTTTTTT	CASSPLGTGELFF
NA	TRBV4-1	TRBJ1-1	TGCGCCAGCAGCCAAGACACGCGGCGGCCCAAGGCAAATGAAGCTTTCTTT	CASSQDTRRPKANEAFF
TRBD2	TRBV18	TRBJ2-1	TGTGCCAGCTCATCACGACTAGCGGGAGGGCAGGGTGAGCAGTTCTTC	CASSSRLAGGQGEQFF
NA	TRBV30	TRBJ1-1	TGTGCCTGGAGTCACGGAGGAGGCGCTGAAGCTTTCTTT	CAWSHGGGAEAFF
TRBD1	TRBV7-3	TRBJ1-2	TGTGCCAGCAGCTTGGGGGCGACAGGGCCCGGTGGCTACACCTTC	CASSLGATGPGGYTF
TRBD2	TRBV29-1	TRBJ2-3	TGCAGCGTTGGGATAGGCGGGGGAAGCACAGATACGCAGTATTTT	CSVGIGGGSTDTQYF
TRBD2	TRBV5-4	TRBJ2-5	TGTGCCAGCAGCCTAGCGGGGAGGGAGACCCAGTACTTC	CASSLAGRETQYF